A single sample is the source of the 18 T cell receptor beta chains below, sequenced in a study of cytomegalovirus exposure and HLA in healthy donors. Amplification used 60 Vbeta primers and 13 Jbeta primers. Sequenced by immunoSEQ multiplex PCR; TCRdb stores in-frame clones only, minus some. Of around 140,000 clones in the sample, approximately 70% were seen once. The sample taken for sequencing was PBMCs. These receptors were taken from a woman younger than 30 in good health and CMV-seronegative.

The CDR3 is CAWSDFRGQETQYF. The CDR3 nucleotides read TGTGCCTGGAGTGATTTTCGGGGGCAAGAGACCCAGTACTTC. The chain employs TRBV30 and TRBJ2-5; D is perhaps TRBD2 (6 bases). V shed 1 base and J shed 2 bases, with 11 bases lying between them. Germline lookup yields CDR1 GTSNPN and CDR2 SVGIG (reference sequence). The CDR3 spans 14 residues.

The chain carries TRBV6-1 and TRBJ1-1; a possible D gene is TRBD1 (5 bases). The CDR3 spans 15 residues. Germline CDR1 is MNHNS and CDR2 is SASEGT. V was trimmed by 6 bases and J by 4 bases, leaving 18 bases between them. The DNA for the CDR3 is TGTGCCAGCAGAGTCCGACGTGGGGCTGGCACTGAAGCTTTCTTT. It codes for CASRVRRGAGTEAFF.

The V and J genes are TRBV19 and TRBJ1-4, with a weak D call TRBD1 (5 bases). Germline V lookup: CDR1 LNHDA, CDR2 SQIVND (reference sequence). V lost 0 bases and J lost 8, with 16 bases in between. The length of the CDR3 is 16 residues. The CDR3 region has the DNA TGTGCCAGTAGTATAGAAGGCCCGGGGGTTGGAGAAAAACTGTTTTTT. Encoded protein: CASSIEGPGVGEKLFF.

The chain is built from TRBV7-9 and TRBJ2-5; 7 positions agree with TRBD2. The V gene end was trimmed by 7 bases and the J gene end by 4 bases; junction bases not matched to a gene: 3. This CDR3 region has 12 residues. Germline lookup yields CDR1 SEHNR and CDR2 FQNEAQ (reference sequence). The CDR3 reads CASNQRGETQYF. The DNA of the CDR3 is TGTGCCAGCAACCAGCGGGGAGAGACCCAGTACTTC. Complete variable domain (other parts from reference TRBV7-9 and TRBJ2-5): DTGVSQNPRHKITKRGQNVTFRCDPISEHNRLYWYRQTLGQGPEFLTYFQNEAQLEKSRLLSDRFSAERPKGSFSTLEIQRTEQGDSAMYLCASNQRGETQYFGPGTRLLVL.

This clone was observed a handful of times. The same CDR3 arises from other DNA sequences in this sample as well. The J gene is TRBJ2-3, the V gene TRBV4-3; 11 bases map to TRBD2. V shed 0 bases, J shed 4 bases, and the junction held 3 bases outside the gene matches. CDR1 and CDR2 (germline): LGHNA, YSLEER. The CDR3 contains 16 residues. This chain's CDR3 is CASSQDLAGGPDTQYF. As DNA, the CDR3 is TGCGCCAGCAGCCAAGATCTAGCGGGGGGCCCAGATACGCAGTATTTT.

A few counts support this clone. In DNA, the CDR3 is TGTGCCAGCAGCTACGGACCCAGACAGGAGCAGTACTTC. This encodes CASSYGPRQEQYF. This chain joins TRBV11-3 and TRBJ2-7; weak D call: TRBD1 (5 bases). V was pared by 4 bases and J by 7 bases, with 14 bases between. This CDR3 region has 13 residues. The germline CDR1 and CDR2 sequences are SGHNT and YENEEA.

CDR3 DNA sequence: TGTGCCAGCAGTCTCGGACAGTACCAAGAGACCCAGTACTTC. This codes for CASSLGQYQETQYF. This sequence joins TRBV7-8 and TRBJ2-5, with D maybe TRBD1 (6 bases). Between the trimmed V and J ends, which lost 6 bases and 0 bases, there was a span of 11 bases. Germline V gene sequence: CDR1 SGHVS, CDR2 FQNEAQ. The CDR3 contains 14 residues.

V gene TRBV19 combines with J gene TRBJ2-4, with D unresolved. Germline CDR1 LNHDA, CDR2 SQIVND (reference sequence). CDR3 length equals 13 residues. Trimming left V 6 bases short and J 0 bases short, with 6 bases between. The DNA for the CDR3 is TGTGCCAGTAGCAGATTAGCCAAAAACATTCAGTACTTC. Translation gives CASSRLAKNIQYF.

The sample holds one count of this clone. The rearrangement joins TRBV18 to TRBJ2-5, with D hard to call. The V end lost 3 bases, the J end lost 4 bases, and 6 bases lay between the germline ends. CDR3 length equals 12 residues. Germline CDR1 is KGHSH and CDR2 is LQKENI. CDR3 sequence reads: CASSPLGETQYF. The CDR3 bases are TGTGCCAGCTCACCCCTCGGAGAGACCCAGTACTTC.

A few counts support this clone. The gene calls are TRBV2 and TRBJ2-7; D possibly corresponds to TRBD1 (7 bases). The CDR3 has 14 residues. V lost 6 bases to trimming and J lost 3 bases, with 15 bases between them. Germline values: CDR1 SNHLY, CDR2 FYNNEI. The CDR3 is CASSDAGQNYEQYF. The CDR3 DNA sequence: TGTGCCAGCAGCGATGCGGGACAGAACTACGAGCAGTACTTC.

This chain uses TRBV21-1 with TRBJ2-2; TRBD1, as called in the table, went unchecked against the DNA. TRBV21-1 counts as a pseudogene. The CDR3 has 17 residues. CDR3 residues: CASSKESGTVNTGELFF. For the CDR3, the DNA is TGTGCCAGCAGCAAAGAATCCGGGACAGTGAACACCGGGGAGCTGTTTTTT.

V is TRBV6-5 and J is TRBJ2-1; 7 positions match TRBD1. Losses at the gene ends were 6 bases for V and 2 bases for J; bases not matched to a gene: 4. Germline V gene lookup returns CDR1 MNHEY and CDR2 SVGAGI. The CDR3 spans 14 residues. CDR3 residues: CASRQGMAYNEQFF. The CDR3 DNA reads as TGTGCCAGCAGACAGGGGATGGCCTACAATGAGCAGTTCTTC.

The chain combines TRBV5-4 with TRBJ2-3, with D possibly TRBD1 on 6 matching bases. The CDR3 is made up of 14 amino acids. V dropped 6 bases and J dropped 8 bases, with 19 bases sitting between them. Germline V gene sequence: CDR1 SGHNT, CDR2 YYREEE (reference sequence). CDR3 sequence (DNA): TGTGCCAGCAATTTGGACAGTCGTCCGGGTACGCAGTATTTT. The encoded protein is CASNLDSRPGTQYF. Full variable domain (outside the CDR3, taken from reference TRBV5-4 and TRBJ2-3): ETGVTQSPTHLIKTRGQQVTLRCSSQSGHNTVSWYQQALGQGPQFIFQYYREEENGRGNFPPRFSGLQFPNYSSELNVNALELDDSALYLCASNLDSRPGTQYFGPGTRLTVL.

V usage is TRBV18 and J usage is TRBJ2-5; TRBD2 agrees at 8 bases. Trimming at V came to 4 bases and at J to 3 bases, leaving 7 bases not matched to a gene. The germline CDR1 and CDR2 sequences are KGHSH and LQKENI. This CDR3 comprises 15 residues. The CDR3 loop reads CASSLGLGGKETQYF. DNA of the CDR3: TGTGCCAGCTCACTGGGACTAGGCGGCAAAGAGACCCAGTACTTC.

The CDR3 coding sequence is TGTGCTAGTGGTTTAGGAGTTTTTTATGGCTACACCTTC. Translating gives CASGLGVFYGYTF. The chain couples TRBV12-5 to TRBJ1-2; D is unclear. CDR1 and CDR2 from the germline V gene are LGHNT and FRNRAP. The CDR3 runs to 13 residues. The germline V and J ends were trimmed by 3 bases and 5 bases, with 10 bases remaining between them.

The chain links TRBV10-3 to TRBJ2-1; tentative D call: TRBD1 (7 bases). CDR1 and CDR2 (germline): ENHRY, SYGVKD. This CDR3 spans 12 amino acids. Trimming shortened V by 8 bases and J by 3 bases, and 8 bases separated the two germline ends. The CDR3 region has the DNA TGTGCCATCCAGGGGGGCTACAATGAGCAGTTCTTC. Translation: CAIQGGYNEQFF.

This clone was recorded only once. The chain combines TRBV5-1 with TRBJ2-1; 8 nucleotides align to TRBD2. There are 16 residues in the CDR3. Germline V gene data show CDR1 as SGHRS and CDR2 as YFSETQ. J lost 4 bases, V lost 6 bases, and 12 bases had no gene match. The CDR3 is CASTRQSGGTYNEQFF. The CDR3 nucleotides are TGCGCCAGCACCCGACAGAGCGGGGGTACTTACAATGAGCAGTTCTTC.

The count of this clone is one. The V gene is TRBV5-6, the J gene TRBJ1-5; 10 bases match TRBD1. CDR1 SGHDT and CDR2 YYEEEE come from the germline V gene. The ends lost 4 bases at V and 0 bases at J; junction bases unmatched: 7. The CDR3 extends over 17 amino acids. The CDR3 DNA is TGTGCCAGCAGCCACCAGACAGGGGGCAATAGCAATCAGCCCCAGCATTTT. Its translation is CASSHQTGGNSNQPQHF.